This T cell receptor (beta chain) emerged from a study of blood T cells in healthy people across ages. Trimming took 1 base from V and 4 from J, leaving 13 bases between them. The CDR3 runs to 16 residues. CDR1 is LGHNA and CDR2 is YNFKEQ in the germline V gene. PCR was performed a second time for 7 to 11 cycles using a sample-barcoded 5' primer and a J-beta primer mix. In TCRdb, the 5' RACE reads were re-called with MiXCR into one record per CDR3 protein. Here the sample spans more than 650,000 distinct CDR3 sequences, about a quarter being singletons. These data were also reused for a study on T cells of mothers and their children.

The TCR sequence derives from a boy aged 5-17 years in good health. The chain is built from TRBV4-2 and TRBJ1-4, with a weak D call TRBD1 (5 bases). The sample comprised blood. The CDR3 coding sequence is TGTGCCAGCAGCCAAGGGGACCGGAGCCTTAATGAAAAACTGTTTTTT. It codes for CASSQGDRSLNEKLFF.